These T cell receptor beta chains were read from a single sample in a study of cytomegalovirus exposure and HLA in healthy donors. Using immunoSEQ multiplex PCR, the repertoire was profiled, and TCRdb retains in-frame clones only, with some absent. The sample records some 110,000 clones, approximately 78% being singletons. Sequenced material: PBMCs. The origin of the receptors is a man younger than 40 in good health and CMV-seropositive. CDR3s include the opening cysteine and the closing phenylalanine or tryptophan.

TRBV11-3	TRBJ2-5	CASSLGKRERQETQYF
TRBV18	TRBJ2-7	CASSPLGGDSYEQYF
TRBV5-1	TRBJ1-1	CASSLTGGGTEAFF
TRBV5-1	TRBJ2-1	CASSLPSGGDADEQFF
TRBV28	TRBJ1-5	CASSPPLGSRNQPQHF
TRBV18	TRBJ1-1	CASSPAQGMGTEAFF
TRBV6-5	TRBJ2-3	CASSLLAESTDTQYF
TRBV5-1	TRBJ2-7	CASTGQGYEQYF
TRBV6-6	TRBJ2-3	CASILAGADTQYF
TRBV9	TRBJ2-5	CASSAHRDREETQYF
TRBV2	TRBJ2-7	CASSEGRDSTYEQYF
TRBV6-5	TRBJ2-5	CASSYGATGETQYF
TRBV4-1	TRBJ2-2	CASSQRRGNTGELFF
TRBV19	TRBJ2-3	CASSRRGHSTDTQYF
TRBV7-3	TRBJ2-2	CASSLVGTSNTGELFF
TRBV2	TRBJ2-5	CASRKTSGSREETQYF
TRBV28	TRBJ2-2	CASRDRGTAGELFF
TRBV27	TRBJ1-4	CASSWAGLTNEKLFF
TRBV9	TRBJ1-4	CASSVLGVEGDEKLFF
TRBV5-1	TRBJ1-5	CASSLGATGTGRNQPQHF
TRBV4-2	TRBJ1-3	CASSQDPTGGTFLGNTIYF
TRBV5-4	TRBJ2-3	CASSLGGGGGPTQYF
TRBV9	TRBJ1-2	CASSPGTGIYGYTF
TRBV19	TRBJ2-1	CASSRGLAGYNEQFF
TRBV5-4	TRBJ1-2	CASSSPGFYGYTF
TRBV18	TRBJ2-7	CASSPSTESYEQYF
TRBV29-1	TRBJ2-1	CSVSRGSYNEQFF
TRBV11-3	TRBJ2-7	CASGAGGSYEQYF
TRBV5-1	TRBJ2-3	CASLTTGSTDTQYF
TRBV16	TRBJ1-5	CASSPTGYSNQPQHF